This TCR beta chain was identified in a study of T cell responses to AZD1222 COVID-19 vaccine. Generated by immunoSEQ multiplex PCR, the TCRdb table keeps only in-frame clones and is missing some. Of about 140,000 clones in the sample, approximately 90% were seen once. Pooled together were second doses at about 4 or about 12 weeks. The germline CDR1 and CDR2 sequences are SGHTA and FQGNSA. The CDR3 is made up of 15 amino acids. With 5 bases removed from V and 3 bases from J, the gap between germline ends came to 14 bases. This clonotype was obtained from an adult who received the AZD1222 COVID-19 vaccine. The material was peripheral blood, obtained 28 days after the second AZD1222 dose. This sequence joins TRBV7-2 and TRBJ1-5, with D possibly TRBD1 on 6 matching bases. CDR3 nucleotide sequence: TGTGCCAGCAGCCTCTCGACAGGAGCCAATCAGCCCCAGCATTTT. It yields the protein CASSLSTGANQPQHF.